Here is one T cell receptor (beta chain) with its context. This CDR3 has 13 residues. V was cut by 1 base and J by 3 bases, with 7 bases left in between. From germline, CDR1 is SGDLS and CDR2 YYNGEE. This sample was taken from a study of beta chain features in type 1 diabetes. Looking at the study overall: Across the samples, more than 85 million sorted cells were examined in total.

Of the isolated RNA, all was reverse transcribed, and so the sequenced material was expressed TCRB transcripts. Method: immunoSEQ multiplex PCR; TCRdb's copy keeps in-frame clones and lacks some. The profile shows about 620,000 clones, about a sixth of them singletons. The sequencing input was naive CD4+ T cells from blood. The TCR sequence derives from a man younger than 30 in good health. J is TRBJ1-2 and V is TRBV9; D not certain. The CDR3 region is CASSVSTDYGYTF. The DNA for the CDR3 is TGTGCCAGCAGCGTATCCACGGACTATGGCTACACCTTC.